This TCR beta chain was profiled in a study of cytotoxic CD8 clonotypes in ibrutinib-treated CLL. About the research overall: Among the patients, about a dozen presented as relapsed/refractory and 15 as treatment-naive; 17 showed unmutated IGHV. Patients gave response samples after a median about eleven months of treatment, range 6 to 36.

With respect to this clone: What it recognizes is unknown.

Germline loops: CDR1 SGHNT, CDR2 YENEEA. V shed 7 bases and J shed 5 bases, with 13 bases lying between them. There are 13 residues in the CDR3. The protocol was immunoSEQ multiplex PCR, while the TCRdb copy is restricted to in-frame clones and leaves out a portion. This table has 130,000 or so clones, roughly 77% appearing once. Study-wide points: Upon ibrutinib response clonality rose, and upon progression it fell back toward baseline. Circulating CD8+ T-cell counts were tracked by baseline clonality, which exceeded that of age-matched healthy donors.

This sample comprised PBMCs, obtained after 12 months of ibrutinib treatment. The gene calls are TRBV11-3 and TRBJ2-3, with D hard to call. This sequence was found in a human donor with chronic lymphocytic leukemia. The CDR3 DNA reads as TGTGCCAGCAACCAAGGAACGGGAGATACGCAGTATTTT. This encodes CASNQGTGDTQYF.